Included here is one TCR beta chain sequence, with context. Treatment in this sample: approximately 18 received Ad26.COV2.S at low or high dose, single or two shots; roughly five received placebo; per-sample allocation not given. Samples analyzed were those drawn on day 63 after the first vaccine or placebo injection. This entry is derived from a study of Ad26.COV2.S vaccination and SARS-CoV-2 variants. J lost 1 base, V lost 4 bases, and 9 bases had no gene match. The length of the CDR3 is 16 residues. Germline assignment: CDR1 LNHDA and CDR2 SQIVND (reference sequence). Only in-frame clones appear in the TCRdb table, and some are missing; sequencing was by immunoSEQ multiplex PCR. The sample lists 400,000 to 450,000 clones, around 92% occurring once.

The sequence was obtained from a person between 18 and 65 years old who received the Ad26.COV2.S COVID-19 vaccine or a placebo. This chain joins TRBV19 and TRBJ1-2; TRBD1 matches 7 bases. Sequencing was performed on peripheral blood, taken in a trial of Ad26.COV2.S vaccine versus placebo. CDR3 in amino acids: CASSTYLGTVNYGYTF. In DNA form, the CDR3 reads TGTGCCAGTAGTACCTACCTCGGGACAGTTAACTATGGCTACACCTTC.